These 32 T cell receptor beta chains came from one sample sequenced in a study of cytomegalovirus exposure and HLA in healthy donors. The PCR was carried out with 60 Vbeta primers and 13 Jbeta primers. Generated by immunoSEQ multiplex PCR, the TCRdb table keeps only in-frame clones and is missing some. The sample records 150,000 to 200,000 clones, approximately 82% being singletons. Sample: PBMCs. These TCRs come from a man between 50 and 59 years old in good health and CMV-seropositive.

The chain recombines TRBV6-1 with TRBJ2-7, with a possible D match to TRBD1 (6 bases). The germline V and J ends were trimmed by 6 bases and 2 bases, with 14 bases remaining between them. Germline lookup yields CDR1 MNHNS and CDR2 SASEGT. The CDR3 extends over 14 amino acids. The CDR3 nucleotides are TGTGCCAGCAGGCCAGGGGTGAGCACCTACGAGCAGTACTTC. Its protein is CASRPGVSTYEQYF.

J is TRBJ2-7 and V is TRBV7-9, with a possible D match to TRBD1 (6 bases). V was pared by 5 bases and J by 3 bases, with 11 bases between. The CDR3 has 13 amino acids. Germline V gives CDR1 SEHNR, CDR2 FQNEAQ (reference sequence). The CDR3 spells CASSTTGIYEQYV. The CDR3, as DNA: TGTGCCAGCAGCACTACAGGGATCTACGAGCAGTACGTC.

This chain joins TRBV7-8 and TRBJ2-1; 16 nucleotides line up with TRBD2. Germline CDR1 is SGHVS and CDR2 is FQNEAQ. The ends lost 5 bases at V and 5 bases at J; junction bases unmatched: 6. There are 17 residues in the CDR3. The CDR3 protein is CASSRGLAGGLNNEQFF. The CDR3 DNA reads TGTGCCAGCAGCCGGGGACTAGCGGGAGGGCTGAACAATGAGCAGTTCTTC.

This CDR3 reads CASASGQSTDTQYF. CDR3 DNA: TGTGCCAGCGCCTCGGGACAGAGCACAGATACGCAGTATTTT. V is TRBV9 and J is TRBJ2-3; 7 bases line up with TRBD1. V dropped 7 bases and J dropped 0; count of bases not matched to a gene: 5. Germline CDR1 is SGDLS and CDR2 is YYNGEE. This CDR3 contains 14 residues.

This clone was recorded once. V and J are TRBV5-5 and TRBJ1-5; maybe TRBD1 (5 bases). The CDR3 has 14 residues. With 6 bases removed from V and 1 base from J, the gap between germline ends came to 11 bases. Germline V gene sequence: CDR1 SGHKS, CDR2 YYEKEE (reference sequence). The CDR3 sequence: CASTPGGSNQPQHF. CDR3 nucleotide sequence: TGTGCCAGCACCCCGGGGGGGAGCAATCAGCCCCAGCATTTT.

This chain uses TRBV20-1 with TRBJ1-3; D gene unclear. CDR1 DFQATT and CDR2 SNEGSKA come from the germline V gene (reference sequence). V dropped 5 bases and J dropped 3 bases, with 5 bases sitting between them. This CDR3 has 11 amino acids. CDR3 in amino acids: CSASGGNTIYF. DNA for the CDR3: TGCAGTGCTTCGGGTGGAAACACCATATATTTT.

This rearrangement joins TRBV5-1 to TRBJ2-3; D possibly corresponds to TRBD2 (5 bases). CDR1 and CDR2 (germline): SGHRS, YFSETQ. The V gene lost 4 bases and the J gene lost 2 bases, with 17 bases spanning the gap. The CDR3 consists of 16 residues. The CDR3 DNA is TGCGCCAGCAGCCGGACTCAAATTGGGCTCACAGATACGCAGTATTTT. This sequence encodes CASSRTQIGLTDTQYF.

V gene TRBV5-1 combines with J gene TRBJ1-6; 7 bases match TRBD1. Germline V CDR1 and CDR2: SGHRS, YFSETQ. The V gene end was trimmed by 0 bases and the J gene end by 4 bases; junction bases not matched to a gene: 4. The CDR3 consists of 16 residues. This CDR3 is CASSLGQGAYNSPLHF. The CDR3 DNA reads TGCGCCAGCAGCTTGGGACAGGGCGCTTATAATTCACCCCTCCACTTT.

V gene TRBV6-5 combines with J gene TRBJ2-6; a weak D match, TRBD2 (5 bases). The CDR3 is made up of 15 amino acids. Germline CDR1 MNHEY, CDR2 SVGAGI. V lost 6 bases, J lost 1 base, and 10 bases lay in between. Written as DNA, the CDR3 is TGTGCCAGCAGGGGAGCCTCTTCTGGGGCCAACGTCCTGACTTTC. Amino acid sequence: CASRGASSGANVLTF.

The J gene is TRBJ1-2, the V gene TRBV18; tentative D call: TRBD1 (5 bases). CDR1 KGHSH and CDR2 LQKENI come from the germline V gene. This CDR3 is 17 amino acids long. V was trimmed by 3 bases and J by 2 bases, leaving 19 bases between them. The CDR3 DNA is TGTGCCAGCTCACCCGAACTGGGAGGGAAGGGGAACTATGGCTACACCTTC. Protein sequence: CASSPELGGKGNYGYTF.

The rearrangement links TRBV7-8 to TRBJ2-3, with TRBD2 matching 9 bases. V trimming: 1 base; J trimming: 2 bases; junction bases outside the gene matches: 4. This CDR3 comprises 16 residues. Per germline, CDR1 SGHVS and CDR2 FQNEAQ. The CDR3 nucleotides are TGTGCCAGCAGCTTAGTAGCGGGAGAACTCACAGATACGCAGTATTTT. Amino acid sequence: CASSLVAGELTDTQYF.

J is TRBJ2-6 and V is TRBV6-5; no reliable D call. Trimming cost V 2 bases and J 0 bases, with 5 bases left between them. CDR1 and CDR2 (germline): MNHEY, SVGAGI. This CDR3 has 15 amino acids. The CDR3 loop reads CASSYHGSGANVLTF. The CDR3 nucleotides are TGTGCCAGCAGTTACCACGGCTCTGGGGCCAACGTCCTGACTTTC.

The CDR3, as DNA: TGTGCCAGCAGCTCCCTGACGGGTCTGGGCTACACCTTC. It is translated as CASSSLTGLGYTF. The chain employs TRBV11-2 and TRBJ1-2; D gene unclear. From germline, CDR1 is SGHAT and CDR2 FQNNGV. Trimming shortened V by 4 bases and J by 8 bases, and 14 bases separated the two germline ends. The CDR3 has 13 amino acids.

For this clone: Additional DNA sequences in this sample encode the identical CDR3. The chain joins TRBV7-2 to TRBJ2-5, with D possibly being TRBD1 (6 bases). The CDR3 runs to 14 residues. In germline, CDR1 is SGHTA, CDR2 FQGNSA. V lost 5 bases to trimming and J lost 2 bases, with 12 bases between them. The CDR3 nucleotides are TGTGCCAGCAGCACATCACAGGGACAAGAGACCCAGTACTTC. Translated, it gives CASSTSQGQETQYF.

The table lists this clone with a few counts. The chain employs TRBV7-3 and TRBJ2-2, with TRBD2 identical over 9 bases. Trimming took 3 bases from V and 5 from J; bases not matched to a gene: 10. This CDR3 comprises 17 residues. The germline V gene has CDR1 SGHTA and CDR2 FQGTGA. CDR3 nucleotides: TGTGCCAGCAGCTTCGACGGCGGGAGGGCCCGTACCGGGGAGCTGTTTTTT. This codes for CASSFDGGRARTGELFF.

This clone was picked up one time. The chain links TRBV25-1 to TRBJ1-1; TRBD1 matches at 9 bases. Trimming removed 0 bases from V and 12 bases from J; junction bases left unmatched: 8. Looked up from germline, CDR1 is MGHDK and CDR2 is SYGVNS. The CDR3 length is 14 residues. The CDR3 sequence: CASSEYGDRVEPFF. The CDR3, as DNA: TGTGCCAGCAGTGAATATGGGGACAGGGTCGAACCTTTCTTT.

The chain combines TRBV30 with TRBJ2-2; 13 nucleotides agree with TRBD2. The CDR3 covers 18 residues. The V gene end was trimmed by 2 bases and the J gene end by 4 bases; junction bases not matched to a gene: 10. The germline V gene has CDR1 GTSNPN and CDR2 SVGIG (reference sequence). The CDR3 is CAWSFPYTSGRGTGELFF. The CDR3 nucleotides read TGTGCCTGGAGTTTCCCCTACACTAGCGGGAGGGGCACCGGGGAGCTGTTTTTT.

The chain combines TRBV5-4 with TRBJ1-1, with a possible D match to TRBD1 (6 bases). The CDR3 extends over 15 amino acids. The germline V gene has CDR1 SGHNT and CDR2 YYREEE (reference sequence). V lost 3 bases and J 0 bases, leaving 12 bases between the germline ends. Written as DNA, the CDR3 is TGTGCCAGCAGCTCCGCAGGACAGTTGAACACTGAAGCTTTCTTT. Protein: CASSSAGQLNTEAFF.

The chain couples TRBV28 to TRBJ1-6; 7 bases match TRBD1. Germline CDR1 and CDR2: MDHEN and SYDVKM. Losses at the gene ends were 6 bases for V and 4 bases for J; bases not matched to a gene: 6. The CDR3 is made up of 15 amino acids. The CDR3 DNA reads as TGTGCCAGCAGACCTACACAGGGGTATAATTCACCCCTCCACTTT. Protein sequence: CASRPTQGYNSPLHF.

V gene TRBV21-1 combines with J gene TRBJ2-1; the table's D gene call, TRBD2, was not cross checked with the DNA. TRBV21-1 is noted as a pseudogene. CDR3 length: 15 residues. In nucleotides, the CDR3 is TGTGCCAGCCCCCCAGTGGGCGGGAGGGCCTATGAGCAGTTCTTC. This encodes CASPPVGGRAYEQFF.

The rearrangement links TRBV7-3 to TRBJ2-1; 13 nucleotides agree with TRBD2. The germline V gene encodes CDR1 SGHTA and CDR2 FQGTGA. The CDR3 is 16 residues long. The trim removed 4 bases at V and 10 bases at J, leaving 10 bases unmatched. The CDR3 nucleotides read TGTGCCAGCAGCTCCTCCGGGACTAGCGGGGCAGGGGAGCAGTTCTTC. Translation gives CASSSSGTSGAGEQFF. Filled out from reference TRBV7-3 and TRBJ2-1, the complete variable domain reads GAGVSQTPSNKVTEKGKYVELRCDPISGHTALYWYRQSLGQGPEFLIYFQGTGAADDSGLPNDRFFAVRPEGSVSTLKIQRTERGDSAVYLCASSSSGTSGAGEQFFGPGTRLTVL.

The chain recombines TRBV9 with TRBJ2-3, with 11 positions matching TRBD2. With V trimmed by 0 bases and J by 5 bases, 11 bases remained unmatched. The CDR3 is 18 amino acids. CDR1 and CDR2 from the germline V gene are SGDLS and YYNGEE. CDR3 protein: CASSVAEGSGGARDTQYF. DNA for the CDR3: TGTGCCAGCAGCGTAGCTGAGGGTAGCGGGGGGGCCAGAGATACGCAGTATTTT.

A word on this clone: One junction end does not reproduce the germline sequence, and a read error may be involved. The V call is TRBV14, the J call TRBJ1-2, with D possibly being TRBD1 (5 bases). Germline V lookup: CDR1 SGHDN, CDR2 FVKESK. The CDR3 runs to 15 residues. The CDR3 DNA sequence: TGTGCCAGCAGCCTCCCCGCAGGGAAGGGCTATGTCTACACCTTC. It encodes CASSLPAGKGYVYTF.

This chain connects TRBV14 to TRBJ2-5; D is undetermined. Per germline, CDR1 SGHDN and CDR2 FVKESK. Trimming cost V 1 base and J 4 bases, with 10 bases left between them. The CDR3 extends over 14 amino acids. Here the CDR3 reads CASSQGRLIETQYF. The CDR3 coding sequence is TGTGCCAGCAGCCAAGGCAGGCTAATAGAGACCCAGTACTTC.

CDR3 residues: CASSISLGSQPQHF. The CDR3, as DNA: TGTGCCAGTAGTATTTCTCTGGGGAGTCAGCCCCAGCATTTT. The J gene is TRBJ1-5, the V gene TRBV19; D is unresolved. Trimming took off 3 bases at V and 6 bases at J, with 12 bases between the two ends. Germline V gene data show CDR1 as LNHDA and CDR2 as SQIVND (reference sequence). CDR3 length equals 14 residues.

V is TRBV4-2 and J is TRBJ2-4; TRBD2 matches at 11 bases. The CDR3 runs to 13 residues. Per the germline V gene, CDR1 is LGHNA and CDR2 is YNFKEQ. The V and J ends lost 1 base and 15 bases, in that order; junction bases with no gene match: 5. CDR3 in amino acids: CASSQVLAGERYF. CDR3 sequence (DNA): TGTGCCAGCAGCCAAGTACTAGCGGGGGAACGGTACTTC.

The chain combines TRBV6-1 with TRBJ1-3; the D is unclear. The CDR3 spans 12 residues. V lost 3 bases, J lost 10 bases, and 10 bases lay in between. The germline V gene encodes CDR1 MNHNS and CDR2 SASEGT. The CDR3 DNA follows: TGTGCCAGCAGTGAGAATACGGGGACCATATATTTT. The encoded protein is CASSENTGTIYF.

The chain links TRBV19 to TRBJ2-5, with 9 positions matching TRBD2. Unmatched junction bases numbered 6, after V lost 9 bases and J lost 1 base. The CDR3 loop spans 14 amino acids. From germline, CDR1 is LNHDA and CDR2 SQIVND (reference sequence). CDR3 sequence: CASAQTSGQETQYF. For the CDR3, the DNA is TGTGCCAGCGCCCAGACTAGCGGCCAAGAGACCCAGTACTTC. The full variable domain, with the rest looked up from reference TRBV19 and TRBJ2-5, is DGGITQSPKYLFRKEGQNVTLSCEQNLNHDAMYWYRQDPGQGLRLIYYSQIVNDFQKGDIAEGYSVSREKKESFPLTVTSAQKNPTAFYLCASAQTSGQETQYFGPGTRLLVL.

This chain joins TRBV27 and TRBJ2-2; D possibly corresponds to TRBD1 (7 bases). This CDR3 spans 19 amino acids. The germline gives CDR1 MNHEY, CDR2 SMNVEV (reference sequence). Trimming shortened V by 2 bases and J by 5 bases, and 24 bases separated the two germline ends. The CDR3: CASSLLSFSGAGGTGELFF. The CDR3 coding sequence is TGTGCCAGCAGTTTACTGTCATTTAGTGGGGCAGGGGGGACCGGGGAGCTGTTTTTT.

V is TRBV5-1 and J is TRBJ1-1, with D uncertain. V was pared by 3 bases and J by 4 bases, with 13 bases between. Germline V lookup: CDR1 SGHRS, CDR2 YFSETQ. The CDR3 is made up of 14 amino acids. CDR3 sequence (DNA): TGCGCCAGCAGCTCATACCCGGGAGGCACTGAAGCTTTCTTT. Its translation is CASSSYPGGTEAFF.

The V and J genes are TRBV27 and TRBJ1-1; the match to TRBD1 covers 11 bases. V shed 5 bases, J shed 7 bases, and the junction held 6 bases outside the gene matches. The CDR3 runs 14 residues. Germline CDR1 is MNHEY and CDR2 is SMNVEV (reference sequence). CDR3 bases: TGTGCCAGCAGTACCGGACAGGGGGCCTTTGAAGCTTTCTTT. Translated: CASSTGQGAFEAFF.

The chain couples TRBV11-2 to TRBJ2-5, with 10 bases identical to TRBD1. The V segment lost 1 base and the J segment 7 bases; nucleotides outside the gene matches: 6. The CDR3 loop spans 15 amino acids. Germline CDR1 reads SGHAT; CDR2 reads FQNNGV. The CDR3: CASSLAGQGEWTQYF. CDR3 in DNA: TGTGCCAGCAGCTTAGCAGGACAGGGGGAATGGACCCAGTACTTC.